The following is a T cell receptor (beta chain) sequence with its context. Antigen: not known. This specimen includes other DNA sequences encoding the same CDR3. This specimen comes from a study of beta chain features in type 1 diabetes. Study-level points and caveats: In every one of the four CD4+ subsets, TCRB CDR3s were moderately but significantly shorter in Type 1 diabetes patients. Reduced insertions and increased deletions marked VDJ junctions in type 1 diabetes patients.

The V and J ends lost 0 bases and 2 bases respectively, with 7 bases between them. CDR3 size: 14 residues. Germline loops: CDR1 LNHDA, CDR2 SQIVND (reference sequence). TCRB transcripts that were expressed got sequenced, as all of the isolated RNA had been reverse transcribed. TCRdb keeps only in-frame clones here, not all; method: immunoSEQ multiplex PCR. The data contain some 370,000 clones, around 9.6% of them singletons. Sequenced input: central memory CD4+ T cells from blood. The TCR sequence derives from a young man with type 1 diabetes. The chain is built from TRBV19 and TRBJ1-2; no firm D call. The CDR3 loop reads CASSIDGGNYGYTF. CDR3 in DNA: TGTGCCAGTAGTATAGATGGCGGAAACTATGGCTACACCTTC.